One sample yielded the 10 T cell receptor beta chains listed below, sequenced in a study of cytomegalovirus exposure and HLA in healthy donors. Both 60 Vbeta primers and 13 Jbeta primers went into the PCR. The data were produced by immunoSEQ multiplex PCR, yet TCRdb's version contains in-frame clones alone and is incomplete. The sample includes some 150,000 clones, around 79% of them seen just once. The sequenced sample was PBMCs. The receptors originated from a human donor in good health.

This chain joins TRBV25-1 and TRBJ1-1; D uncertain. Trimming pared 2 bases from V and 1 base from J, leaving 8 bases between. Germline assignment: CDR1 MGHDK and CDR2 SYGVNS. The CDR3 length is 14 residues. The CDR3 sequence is CASSEKGENTEAFF. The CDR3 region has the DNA TGTGCCAGCAGTGAAAAGGGAGAGAACACTGAAGCTTTCTTT. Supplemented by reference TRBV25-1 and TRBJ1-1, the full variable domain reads EADIYQTPRYLVIGTGKKITLECSQTMGHDKMYWYQQDPGMELHLIHYSYGVNSTEKGDLSSESTVSRIRTEHFPLTLESARPSHTSQYLCASSEKGENTEAFFGQGTRLTVV.

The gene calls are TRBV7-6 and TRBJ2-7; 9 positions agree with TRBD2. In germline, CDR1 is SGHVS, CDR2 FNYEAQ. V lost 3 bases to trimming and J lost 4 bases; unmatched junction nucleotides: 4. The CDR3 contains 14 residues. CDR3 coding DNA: TGTGCCAGCAGCTTGCTAGCGGGAACGTACGAGCAGTACTTC. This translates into CASSLLAGTYEQYF.

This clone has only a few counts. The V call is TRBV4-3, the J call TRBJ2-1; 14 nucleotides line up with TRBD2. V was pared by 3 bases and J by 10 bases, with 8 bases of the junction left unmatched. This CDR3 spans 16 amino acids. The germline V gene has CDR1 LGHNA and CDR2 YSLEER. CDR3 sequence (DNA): TGCGCCAGCAGCCAGGCCGGGACTAGCGGGAGAAAGGAGCAGTTCTTC. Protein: CASSQAGTSGRKEQFF.

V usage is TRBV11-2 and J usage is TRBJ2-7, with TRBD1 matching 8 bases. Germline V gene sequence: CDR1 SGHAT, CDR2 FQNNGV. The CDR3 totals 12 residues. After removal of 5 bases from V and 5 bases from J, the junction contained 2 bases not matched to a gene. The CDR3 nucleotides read TGTGCCAGCAGCCCGGACAGGGACGAGCAGTACTTC. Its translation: CASSPDRDEQYF.

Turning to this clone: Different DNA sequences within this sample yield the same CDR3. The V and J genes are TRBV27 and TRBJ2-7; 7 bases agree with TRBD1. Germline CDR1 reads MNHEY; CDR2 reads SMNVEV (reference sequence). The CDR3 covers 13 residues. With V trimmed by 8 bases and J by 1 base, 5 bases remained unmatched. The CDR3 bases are TGTGCCAGCGGGACAGCCGGTTCCTACGAGCAGTACTTC. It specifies CASGTAGSYEQYF.

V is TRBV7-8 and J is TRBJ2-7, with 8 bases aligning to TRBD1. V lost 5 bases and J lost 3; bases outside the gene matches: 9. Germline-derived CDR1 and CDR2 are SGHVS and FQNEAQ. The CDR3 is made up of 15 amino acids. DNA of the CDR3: TGTGCCAGCAGCCTCGGACAGGGACGATTCTACGAGCAGTACTTC. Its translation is CASSLGQGRFYEQYF.

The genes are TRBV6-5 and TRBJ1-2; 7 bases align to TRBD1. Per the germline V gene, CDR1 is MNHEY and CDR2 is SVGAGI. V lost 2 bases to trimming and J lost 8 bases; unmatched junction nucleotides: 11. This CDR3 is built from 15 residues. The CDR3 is CASSYGNRGGFGYTF. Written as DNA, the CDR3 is TGTGCCAGCAGTTACGGAAACAGGGGAGGATTCGGCTACACCTTC.

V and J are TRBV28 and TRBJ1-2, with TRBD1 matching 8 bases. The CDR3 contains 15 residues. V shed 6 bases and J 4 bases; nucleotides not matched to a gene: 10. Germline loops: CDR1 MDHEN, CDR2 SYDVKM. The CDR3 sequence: CASRNQGAGRYGYTF. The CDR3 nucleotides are TGTGCCAGCAGGAACCAGGGGGCTGGTCGCTATGGCTACACCTTC.

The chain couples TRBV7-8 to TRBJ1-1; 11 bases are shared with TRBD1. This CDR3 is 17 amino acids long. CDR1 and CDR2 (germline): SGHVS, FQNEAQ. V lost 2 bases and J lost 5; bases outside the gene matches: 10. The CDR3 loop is CASSLTAEGDRGTEAFF. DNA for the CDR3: TGTGCCAGCAGCTTAACGGCGGAGGGGGACAGGGGGACTGAAGCTTTCTTT. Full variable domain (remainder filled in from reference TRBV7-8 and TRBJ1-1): GAGVSQSPRYKVAKRGQDVALRCDPISGHVSLFWYQQALGQGPEFLTYFQNEAQLDKSGLPSDRFFAERPEGSVSTLKIQRTQQEDSAVYLCASSLTAEGDRGTEAFFGQGTRLTVV.

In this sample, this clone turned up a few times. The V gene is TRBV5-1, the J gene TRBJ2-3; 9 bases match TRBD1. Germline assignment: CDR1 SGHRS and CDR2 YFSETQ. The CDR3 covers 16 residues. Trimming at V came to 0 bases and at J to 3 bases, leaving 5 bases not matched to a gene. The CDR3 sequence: CASSLGQGVGTDTQYF. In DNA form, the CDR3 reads TGCGCCAGCAGCTTGGGACAGGGGGTTGGGACAGATACGCAGTATTTT.